The 18 T cell receptor beta chains in this list originate from one sample, sequenced in a study of CD8 T cells in Susac syndrome. About 0.5 to 1 ug RNA was reverse transcribed with random hexamers. TCRdb re-analysed the immunoSEQ multiplex PCR reads in MiXCR, keeping a single row per CDR3 protein. The sample lists about 140,000 distinct CDR3 sequences; around 95% were seen once. Sequencing input: CD8+ T cells from PBMCs. The receptors here all came from a human donor with Susac syndrome.

CDR3 amino acids: CASSLVPSLAGIYNEQFF. CDR3 DNA: TGTGCCAGCAGTTTAGTCCCTTCACTAGCGGGCATCTACAATGAGCAGTTCTTC. The J gene is TRBJ2-1, the V gene TRBV12-3 or TRBV12-4; 9 bases line up with TRBD2. The V gene end was trimmed by 1 base and the J gene end by 3 bases; junction bases not matched to a gene: 10. The CDR3 contains 18 residues.

This clonotype occurred once. This chain joins TRBV30 and TRBJ1-1; D unresolved. Trimming pared 2 bases from V and 0 bases from J, leaving 7 bases between. Germline V CDR1 and CDR2: GTSNPN, SVGIG (reference sequence). This CDR3 spans 13 amino acids. CDR3 sequence: CAWSLQVNTEAFF. The CDR3 DNA sequence: TGTGCCTGGAGTTTACAAGTGAACACTGAAGCTTTCTTT.

This chain joins TRBV3-1 and TRBJ1-5, with D hard to call. Germline V gene sequence: CDR1 LGHDT, CDR2 YNNKEL (reference sequence). The ends were cut back, 0 bases at V and 3 bases at J, with 9 bases in the middle. CDR3 length: 15 amino acids. CDR3 sequence (DNA): TGTGCCAGCAGCCAAGATTTCAGAGCCAATCAGCCCCAGCATTTT. This gives the protein CASSQDFRANQPQHF.

The chain carries TRBV27 and TRBJ2-7; D is possibly TRBD1 or TRBD2 (5 bases each). The V gene lost 2 bases and the J gene lost 2 bases, with 13 bases spanning the gap. Germline V lookup: CDR1 MNHEY, CDR2 SMNVEV (reference sequence). The CDR3 is made up of 15 amino acids. CDR3 nucleotide sequence: TGTGCCAGCAGTTTAGATCGGGACGGGGCCTACGAGCAGTACTTC. Its translation is CASSLDRDGAYEQYF.

The rearrangement joins TRBV7-3 to TRBJ1-2, with D tentatively TRBD1 (5 bases). The germline V and J ends were trimmed by 5 bases and 8 bases, with 15 bases remaining between them. CDR3 length equals 13 residues. Germline assignment: CDR1 SGHTA and CDR2 FQGTGA. The CDR3 protein is CASSESGGSGYTF. CDR3 nucleotide sequence: TGTGCCAGCAGCGAGTCGGGGGGTAGCGGCTACACCTTC.

This clonotype is a singleton in its sample. The J gene is TRBJ2-3, the V gene TRBV2; 9 bases agree with TRBD2. Germline V gene sequence: CDR1 SNHLY, CDR2 FYNNEI. This CDR3 spans 16 amino acids. The V and J ends lost 2 bases and 4 bases, in that order; junction bases with no gene match: 7. This CDR3 reads CASSESVAGVADTQYF. CDR3 in DNA: TGTGCCAGCAGTGAATCAGTAGCGGGAGTAGCAGATACGCAGTATTTT.

This clonotype appeared a few times. The rearrangement uses TRBV27 and TRBJ2-1, with D tentatively TRBD1 (5 bases). Germline assignment: CDR1 MNHEY and CDR2 SMNVEV (reference sequence). V lost 0 bases and J lost 4, with 7 bases in between. The CDR3 consists of 14 residues. CDR3 region: CASSLSGQYNEQFF. Written as DNA, the CDR3 is TGTGCCAGCAGTTTATCTGGACAATACAATGAGCAGTTCTTC.

The V and J genes are TRBV12-3 or TRBV12-4 and TRBJ2-4; no firm D call. The CDR3 consists of 11 residues. Between the trimmed V and J ends, which lost 1 base and 6 bases, there was a span of 1 base. This chain's CDR3 is CASSLGNIQYF. The CDR3 DNA follows: TGTGCCAGCAGTTTAGGAAACATTCAGTACTTC.

V is TRBV27 and J is TRBJ1-4; 10 nucleotides match TRBD1. The CDR3 totals 16 residues. The ends lost 4 bases at V and 6 bases at J; junction bases unmatched: 8. Per germline, CDR1 MNHEY and CDR2 SMNVEV (reference sequence). Here the CDR3 DNA reads TGTGCCAGCAGTTCTCCCGTTGGGACAGGGGATGAAAAACTGTTTTTT. Translation gives CASSSPVGTGDEKLFF.

Turning to this clonotype: At one end, the junction sequence differs from germline, possibly due to a read error. This chain uses TRBV27 with TRBJ1-2, with unresolved D. Germline V CDR1 and CDR2: MNHEY, SMNVEV (reference sequence). The CDR3 length is 13 residues. CDR3 in amino acids: CASSLGSNSGYTF. CDR3 nucleotide sequence: TGTGCCAGCAGTCTAGGATCAAACTCTGGCTACACCTTC.

The V gene is TRBV12-3 or TRBV12-4, the J gene TRBJ2-3, with D tentatively TRBD2 (6 bases). The CDR3 spans 13 residues. The germline V and J ends were trimmed by 9 bases and 2 bases, with 12 bases remaining between them. This CDR3 is CARGSGSTDTQYF. The CDR3 bases are TGTGCCAGGGGTAGCGGCTCCACAGATACGCAGTATTTT.

This clonotype was found a few times. This chain connects TRBV5-1 to TRBJ2-1; 11 bases map to TRBD1. CDR1 SGHRS and CDR2 YFSETQ come from the germline V gene. V shed 4 bases and J 8 bases; nucleotides not matched to a gene: 2. The CDR3 has 13 residues. The CDR3 DNA is TGCGCCAGCAGCGGACAGGGGGCCGATGAGCAGTTCTTC. Translated: CASSGQGADEQFF. Using reference TRBV5-1 and TRBJ2-1 for the parts outside the CDR3, the full variable domain is KAGVTQTPRYLIKTRGQQVTLSCSPISGHRSVSWYQQTPGQGLQFLFEYFSETQRNKGNFPGRFSGRQFSNSRSEMNVSTLELGDSALYLCASSGQGADEQFFGPGTRLTVL.

The chain joins TRBV18 to TRBJ2-1, with a possible D match to TRBD1 (6 bases). The V gene lost 5 bases and the J gene lost 0 bases, with 14 bases spanning the gap. The CDR3 is 16 residues long. CDR1 is KGHSH and CDR2 is LQKENI in the germline V gene. The CDR3 DNA follows: TGTGCCAGCTCAACAGGGTCCTCAAGCTCCTACAATGAGCAGTTCTTC. Amino acid sequence: CASSTGSSSSYNEQFF. The variable domain in full, completed from reference TRBV18 and TRBJ2-1, reads NAGVMQNPRHLVRRRGQEARLRCSPMKGHSHVYWYRQLPEEGLKFMVYLQKENIIDESGMPKERFSAEFPKEGPSILRIQQVVRGDSAAYFCASSTGSSSSYNEQFFGPGTRLTVL.

This chain uses TRBV2 with TRBJ2-7, with D unclear. This CDR3 is 13 amino acids long. Per the germline V gene, CDR1 is SNHLY and CDR2 is FYNNEI. V was trimmed by 0 bases and J by 5 bases, leaving 8 bases between them. In DNA form, the CDR3 reads TGTGCCAGCAGTGAAGCCCAGATAAACGAGCAGTACTTC. Translated, it gives CASSEAQINEQYF. The full variable domain, its missing parts supplied by reference TRBV2 and TRBJ2-7, is EPEVTQTPSHQVTQMGQEVILRCVPISNHLYFYWYRQILGQKVEFLVSFYNNEISEKSEIFDDQFSVERPDGSNFTLKIRSTKLEDSAMYFCASSEAQINEQYFGPGTRLTVT.

The rearrangement joins TRBV13 to TRBJ1-1, with D possibly matching TRBD1 (6 bases). There are 15 residues in the CDR3. Looked up from germline, CDR1 is PRHDT and CDR2 is FYEKMQ (reference sequence). V lost 0 bases and J 4 bases, leaving 12 bases between the germline ends. For the CDR3, the DNA is TGTGCCAGCAGCTTAGGCGGACAGCTATCCACTGAAGCTTTCTTT. This sequence encodes CASSLGGQLSTEAFF.

V and J are TRBV6-1 and TRBJ2-7; the match to TRBD1 covers 7 bases. The CDR3 length is 19 residues. Trimming cost V 3 bases and J 3 bases; bases outside gene matches: 20. Germline values: CDR1 MNHNS, CDR2 SASEGT. DNA of the CDR3: TGTGCCAGCAGTGACATTTGGGACAGTACAGTAAAACCCGTCTACGAGCAGTACTTC. Its translation: CASSDIWDSTVKPVYEQYF.

This chain connects TRBV27 to TRBJ1-2; D unclear. The CDR3 totals 13 residues. Germline V gives CDR1 MNHEY, CDR2 SMNVEV (reference sequence). The V gene lost 3 bases and the J gene lost 8 bases, with 13 bases spanning the gap. The CDR3 is CASSFIPGRGYTF. DNA for the CDR3: TGTGCCAGCAGTTTCATTCCGGGCCGGGGCTACACCTTC.

This clonotype was recorded only once. The chain links TRBV4-1 to TRBJ2-1; 7 nucleotides line up with TRBD2. The CDR3 consists of 16 residues. CDR1 is MGHRA and CDR2 is YSYEKL in the germline V gene. V trimming: 0 bases; J trimming: 3 bases; junction bases outside the gene matches: 5. CDR3 nucleotides: TGCGCCAGCAGCCAAGACCGGGAGGAAGTCTACAATGAGCAGTTCTTC. It yields the protein CASSQDREEVYNEQFF.